A single T cell receptor beta chain is shown here with its context. The specificity of this receptor is unknown. No much larger clone is present one base from it, and per-base qualities are unavailable. The germline V gene (reference sequence) provides CDR1 LGHDT and CDR2 YNNKEL. V is shortened by 4 bases, J by 0 bases, and the region joining them spans 13 bases. The CDR3 holds 16 amino acids from the cysteine to the phenylalanine. Only the CDR3 region is kept as DNA, spanning 48 bases read in frame from base 1. The data derive from a study of CD8 T cells in Susac syndrome (dated by TCRdb to between 2018 and 2020). Background for the entire study: Whether CD8+ T cell activation and differentiation in Susac syndrome was antigen driven was tested using repertoire sequencing.

The investigation overall reported the following: The number of individuals in the TCR sequencing and HLA analysis was acknowledged as relatively small.

RNA was extracted using the RNeasy kit, and about 0.5 to 1 ug of the RNA was reverse transcribed with random hexamers. The immunoSEQ multiplex PCR assay, which covers 54 Vbeta and 13 Jbeta segments, was used to amplify TCR beta CDR3 regions. PCR amplification bias was corrected by using a synthetic template baseline for primer optimization and computational correction. The original pipeline was this. Reads were annotated to V, D and J genes according to IMGT and were analyzed with immunoSEQ Analyzer, with only productive sequences retained. Clonality was computed as one minus Shannon entropy normalized by log2 of the number of productive unique sequences. For each patient and control, public and private clones were evaluated within the 100 most prevalent clones. Susac-specific clones were defined as absent from healthy and MS cohorts, over a thousand published viral clones and other ImmuneACCESS disease sequences. TCRdb applied fastp at Q25 and MiXCR to the public reads, then kept only in-frame beta chains. All rows with the same CDR3 protein become a single entry with the most common DNA and genes. TCRdb's processing, not the authors' own work, is the source of the V and J calls. Recorded for this sample are roughly 170,000 distinct CDR3 sequences; approximately 94% of them occurred a single time. Roughly 0.098% of the sample belongs to the ten largest clones.

Peripheral blood CD8+ and CD4+ T cells from healthy donors, Susac syndrome patients and multiple sclerosis patients were profiled by high-throughput TCR beta sequencing. The multiple sclerosis controls were treatment-naive patients who had stable or active relapsing-remitting disease and met the revised McDonald criteria. Bulk CD8+ and CD4+ T cells were purified by magnetic negative isolation, while CD8+ TEMRA cells were enriched using FACS. Blood was drawn into EDTA tubes, processed within 24 hours, and PBMCs were isolated by density gradient centrifugation. PBMCs intended for TCR sequencing were cryopreserved in liquid nitrogen and thawed later in a water bath at 37 degrees C. The sorted or isolated CD4+, CD8+ and CD8+ TEMRA cells reached a purity of at least 90%.

Input material: CD4+ T cells from PBMCs. Here the chain combines TRBV3-1 and TRBJ2-4; TRBD1 is a possible D gene, resting on 6 matching bases. This TCR derives from a human donor with multiple sclerosis. This receptor has the CDR3 CASSPHRDPAKNIQYF. The DNA reads as follows: TGTGCCAGCAGCCCTCACAGGGACCCAGCCAAAAACATTCAGTACTTC.